A single sample gave rise to the 15 T cell receptor beta chains below, sequenced in a study of T cells after posttransplantation cyclophosphamide. Only in-frame clones appear in the TCRdb table, and some are missing; sequencing was by immunoSEQ multiplex PCR. This sample has approximately 13,000 clones, with about 80% found just once. The sequenced sample was memory CD4+ T cells sorted from PBMCs. The receptors stem from a man between 50 and 59 years old in good health, CMV-negative, and a related stem cell transplant donor.

In its sample, this clone was seen once. The chain recombines TRBV27 with TRBJ1-5, with 9 bases fitting TRBD1. The junction had 0 bases not matched to a gene; V was cut back by 2 bases and J by 7 bases. The CDR3 covers 13 residues. In germline, CDR1 is MNHEY, CDR2 SMNVEV (reference sequence). The CDR3, as DNA: TGTGCCAGCAGTTTAACAGGGGGCCAGCCCCAGCATTTT. Translated, it gives CASSLTGGQPQHF.

The chain couples TRBV5-4 to TRBJ2-1, with a tentative D call TRBD1 (7 bases). V lost 3 bases and J lost 4, with 8 bases in between. The CDR3 runs to 13 residues. Germline V gene data show CDR1 as SGHNT and CDR2 as YYREEE (reference sequence). The CDR3 sequence: CASSSGGYNEQFF. The DNA of the CDR3 is TGTGCCAGCAGCTCAGGGGGGTACAATGAGCAGTTCTTC.

This chain uses TRBV18 with TRBJ1-4; D is unclear. Trimming left V 3 bases short and J 0 bases short, with 11 bases between. The CDR3 runs 16 residues. The germline CDR1 and CDR2 sequences are KGHSH and LQKENI. The CDR3 DNA follows: TGTGCCAGCTCACCCACGAAGCTGCCAACTAATGAAAAACTGTTTTTT. The encoded protein is CASSPTKLPTNEKLFF.

J is TRBJ1-2 and V is TRBV5-1; 9 bases align to TRBD1. V was clipped by 4 bases and J by 4 bases; unmatched bases: 11. This CDR3 is 16 amino acids long. CDR1 SGHRS and CDR2 YFSETQ come from the germline V gene. The CDR3 DNA is TGCGCCAGCAGCAGGGACGGGACAGGGCAAGCCTATGGCTACACCTTC. Its translation is CASSRDGTGQAYGYTF.

This clone was detected only a few times. The chain couples TRBV20-1 to TRBJ2-5; the D is unclear. Germline CDR1 and CDR2: DFQATT and SNEGSKA (reference sequence). This CDR3 region has 11 residues. Deletions cut 1 base from V and 4 bases from J, with 4 bases between. The CDR3 DNA reads as TGCAGTGCTAGAGGGCCAGAGACCCAGTACTTC. Translated, it gives CSARGPETQYF.

V usage is TRBV27 and J usage is TRBJ1-2; D is undetermined. Germline V gene data show CDR1 as MNHEY and CDR2 as SMNVEV (reference sequence). This CDR3 comprises 14 residues. The ends were cut back, 5 bases at V and 2 bases at J, with 12 bases in the middle. The CDR3 DNA reads TGTGCCAGCAGTCGCCTTGACGGGAACTATGGCTACACCTTC. Its protein product is CASSRLDGNYGYTF.

The rearrangement links TRBV23-1 to TRBJ1-2, with D uncertain. TRBV23-1 is assigned to the ORF class and has an uncertain function. The CDR3 is 16 amino acids. Trimming removed 3 bases at V and 4 bases at J, with 18 bases between. CDR3: CASSHPVPCGRYGYTF. The CDR3 DNA is TGCGCCAGCAGTCATCCTGTACCTTGTGGGCGCTATGGCTACACCTTC.

The rearrangement joins TRBV7-2 to TRBJ1-5, with 11 nucleotides matching TRBD1. CDR1 and CDR2 (germline): SGHTA, FQGNSA. This CDR3 is 16 amino acids long. After removal of 5 bases from V and 6 bases from J, the junction contained 9 bases not matched to a gene. The CDR3 here is CASSPPGQGVSQPQHF. In nucleotides, the CDR3 is TGTGCCAGCAGCCCCCCGGGACAGGGGGTATCTCAGCCCCAGCATTTT.

The chain employs TRBV6-1 and TRBJ2-7, with 7 bases identical to TRBD1. From germline, CDR1 is MNHNS and CDR2 SASEGT. The ends lost 5 bases at V and 10 bases at J; junction bases unmatched: 8. The CDR3 runs 12 residues. The CDR3 protein is CASSSRDRGQYF. CDR3 nucleotide sequence: TGTGCCAGCAGTTCTCGGGACAGAGGACAGTACTTC.

The chain employs TRBV7-2 and TRBJ2-7; D not certain. This CDR3 region has 11 residues. CDR1 is SGHTA and CDR2 is FQGNSA in the germline V gene. V was clipped by 2 bases and J by 3 bases, with 2 bases between them. CDR3 amino acids: CASSLYYEQYF. CDR3 nucleotide sequence: TGTGCCAGCAGCTTATACTACGAGCAGTACTTC.

V usage is TRBV4-3 and J usage is TRBJ1-1; D is ambiguous. Germline loops: CDR1 LGHNA, CDR2 YSLEER. This CDR3 has 15 amino acids. Trimming left V 1 base short and J 2 bases short, with 11 bases between. The CDR3 sequence is CASSQGNRENTEAFF. CDR3 in DNA: TGCGCCAGCAGCCAAGGTAACAGAGAAAACACTGAAGCTTTCTTT.

This clone was counted once. The CDR3 DNA reads as TGTGCCAGCGGATCAGCGGGGTTTTACAATGAGCAGTTCTTC. Protein sequence: CASGSAGFYNEQFF. The chain links TRBV7-2 to TRBJ2-1; 7 nucleotides match TRBD2. The V and J ends lost 8 bases and 4 bases, in that order; junction bases with no gene match: 8. CDR1 is SGHTA, CDR2 FQGNSA, per germline. This CDR3 has 14 residues.

This chain joins TRBV19 and TRBJ1-2; 8 nucleotides align to TRBD1. Losses at the gene ends were 1 base for V and 7 bases for J; bases not matched to a gene: 8. The CDR3 is 15 residues long. Germline lookup yields CDR1 LNHDA and CDR2 SQIVND (reference sequence). The CDR3: CASSIGWQGAGGYTF. As DNA, the CDR3 is TGTGCCAGTAGTATAGGGTGGCAGGGGGCCGGTGGCTACACCTTC.

This clone was seen more than once but under ten times. This rearrangement joins TRBV19 to TRBJ1-1, with D perhaps matching TRBD1 (6 bases). Germline lookup yields CDR1 LNHDA and CDR2 SQIVND (reference sequence). Trimming took 8 bases from V and 5 from J, leaving 12 bases between them. This CDR3 is 12 amino acids long. The CDR3 nucleotides are TGTGCCAGTTTCAGGGGAGAGACTGAAGCTTTCTTT. This codes for CASFRGETEAFF.

The chain recombines TRBV5-5 with TRBJ2-3; 7 bases match TRBD2. Trimming took 2 bases from V and 1 from J; bases not matched to a gene: 4. The CDR3 loop spans 15 amino acids. Germline CDR1 is SGHKS and CDR2 is YYEKEE (reference sequence). CDR3 protein: CASSFSGFRTDTQYF. The CDR3 DNA reads TGTGCCAGCAGCTTTAGCGGGTTCCGCACAGATACGCAGTATTTT.